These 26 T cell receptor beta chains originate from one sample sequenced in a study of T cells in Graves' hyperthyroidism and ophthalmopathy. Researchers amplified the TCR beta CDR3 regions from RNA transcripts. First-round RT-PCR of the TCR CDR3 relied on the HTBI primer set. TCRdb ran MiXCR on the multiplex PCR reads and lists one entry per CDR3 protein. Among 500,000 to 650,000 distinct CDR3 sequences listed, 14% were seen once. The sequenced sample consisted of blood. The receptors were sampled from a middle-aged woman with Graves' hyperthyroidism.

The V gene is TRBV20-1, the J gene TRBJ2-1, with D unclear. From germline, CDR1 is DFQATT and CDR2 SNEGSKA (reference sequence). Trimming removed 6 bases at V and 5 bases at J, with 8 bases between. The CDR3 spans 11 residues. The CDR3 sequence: CSAPPDNEQFF. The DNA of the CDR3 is TGCAGTGCCCCCCCCGACAATGAGCAGTTCTTC.

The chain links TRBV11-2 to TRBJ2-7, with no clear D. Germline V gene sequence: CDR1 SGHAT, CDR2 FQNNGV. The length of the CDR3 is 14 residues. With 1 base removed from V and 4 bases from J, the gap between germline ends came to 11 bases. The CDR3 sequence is CASSLGTESYEQYF. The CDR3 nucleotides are TGTGCCAGCAGCTTAGGTACAGAATCATACGAGCAGTACTTC. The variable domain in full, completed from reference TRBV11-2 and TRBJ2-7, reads EAGVAQSPRYKIIEKRQSVAFWCNPISGHATLYWYQQILGQGPKLLIQFQNNGVVDDSQLPKDRFSAERLKGVDSTLKIQPAKLEDSAVYLCASSLGTESYEQYFGPGTRLTVT.

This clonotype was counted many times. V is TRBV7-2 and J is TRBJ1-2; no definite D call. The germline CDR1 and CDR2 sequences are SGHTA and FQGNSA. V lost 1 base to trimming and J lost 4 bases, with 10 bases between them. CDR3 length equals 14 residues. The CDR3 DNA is TGTGCCAGCAGCTTAGTCAGGAAACTCTATGGCTACACCTTC. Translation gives CASSLVRKLYGYTF.

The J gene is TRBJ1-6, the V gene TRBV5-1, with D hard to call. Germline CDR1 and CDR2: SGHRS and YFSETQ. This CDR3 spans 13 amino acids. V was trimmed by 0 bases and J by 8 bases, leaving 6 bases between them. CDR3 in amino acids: CASSLAVDSPLHF. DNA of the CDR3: TGCGCCAGCAGCTTGGCCGTGGATTCACCCCTCCACTTT.

CDR3 loop: CATSTVTSGVTGELFF. Here the CDR3 DNA reads TGTGCCACCAGCACCGTGACTAGCGGGGTCACCGGGGAGCTGTTTTTT. This sequence joins TRBV15 and TRBJ2-2, with TRBD2 identical over 11 bases. Germline V lookup: CDR1 LNHNV, CDR2 YYDKDF (reference sequence). The CDR3 runs 16 residues. Losses at the gene ends were 4 bases for V and 4 bases for J; bases not matched to a gene: 5.

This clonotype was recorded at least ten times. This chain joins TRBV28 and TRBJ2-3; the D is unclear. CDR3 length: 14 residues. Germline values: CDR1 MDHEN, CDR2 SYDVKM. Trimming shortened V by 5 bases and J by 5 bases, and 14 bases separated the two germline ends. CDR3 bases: TGTGCCAGCAGTCCCCGAACCCCGGTAGATACGCAGTATTTT. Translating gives CASSPRTPVDTQYF.

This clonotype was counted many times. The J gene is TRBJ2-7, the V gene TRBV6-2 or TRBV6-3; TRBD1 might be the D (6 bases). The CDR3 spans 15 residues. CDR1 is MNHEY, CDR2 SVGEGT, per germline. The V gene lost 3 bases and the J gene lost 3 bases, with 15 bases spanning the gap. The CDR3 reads CASSYSQGQNYEQYF. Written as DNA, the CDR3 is TGTGCCAGCAGTTATTCTCAGGGGCAGAACTACGAGCAGTACTTC.

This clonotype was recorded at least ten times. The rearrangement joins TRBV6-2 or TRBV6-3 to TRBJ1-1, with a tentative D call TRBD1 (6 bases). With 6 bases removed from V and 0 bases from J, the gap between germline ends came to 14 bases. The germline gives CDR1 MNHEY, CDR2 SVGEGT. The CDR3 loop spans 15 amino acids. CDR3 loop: CASRERDTLNTEAFF. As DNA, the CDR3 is TGTGCCAGCAGAGAGAGGGACACCCTGAACACTGAAGCTTTCTTT.

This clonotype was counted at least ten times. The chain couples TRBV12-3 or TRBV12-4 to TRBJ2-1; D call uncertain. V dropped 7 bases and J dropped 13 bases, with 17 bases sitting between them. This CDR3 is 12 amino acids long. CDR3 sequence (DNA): TGTGCCAGCAACCAAGACCAAGCACCTCAGTTCTTC. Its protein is CASNQDQAPQFF.

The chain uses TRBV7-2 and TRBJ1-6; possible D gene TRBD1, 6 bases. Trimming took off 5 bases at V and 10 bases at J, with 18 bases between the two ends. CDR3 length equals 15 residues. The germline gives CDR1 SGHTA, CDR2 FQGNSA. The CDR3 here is CASSDPRTETSPLHF. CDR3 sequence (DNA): TGTGCCAGCAGCGACCCCCGGACAGAGACATCACCCCTCCACTTT.

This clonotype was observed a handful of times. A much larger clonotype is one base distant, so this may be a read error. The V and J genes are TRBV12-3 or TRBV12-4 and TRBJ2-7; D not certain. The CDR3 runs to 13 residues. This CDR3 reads CASSFDGPYGQYF. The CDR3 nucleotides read TGTGCCAGCAGTTTCGACGGTCCCTACGGGCAGTACTTC.

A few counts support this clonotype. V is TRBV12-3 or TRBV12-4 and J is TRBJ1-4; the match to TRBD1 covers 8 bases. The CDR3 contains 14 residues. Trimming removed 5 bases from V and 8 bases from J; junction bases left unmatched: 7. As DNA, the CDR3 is TGTGCCAGCAGTCCTGACAGGGGTGAAGAAAAACTGTTTTTT. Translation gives CASSPDRGEEKLFF.

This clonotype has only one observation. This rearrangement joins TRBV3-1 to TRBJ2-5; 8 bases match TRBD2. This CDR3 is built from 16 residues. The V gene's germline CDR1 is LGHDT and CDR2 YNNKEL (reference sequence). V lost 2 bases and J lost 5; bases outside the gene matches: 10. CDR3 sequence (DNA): TGTGCCAGCAGCCAATCTGCCCTAGCGGGTTCTGAGACCCAGTACTTC. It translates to CASSQSALAGSETQYF.

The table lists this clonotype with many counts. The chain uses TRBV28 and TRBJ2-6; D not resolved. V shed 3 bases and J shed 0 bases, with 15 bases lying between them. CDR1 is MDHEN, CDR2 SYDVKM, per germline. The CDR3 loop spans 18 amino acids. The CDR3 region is CASSFFVGLSSGANVLTF. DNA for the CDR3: TGTGCCAGCAGTTTTTTCGTCGGGCTAAGCTCTGGGGCCAACGTCCTGACTTTC.

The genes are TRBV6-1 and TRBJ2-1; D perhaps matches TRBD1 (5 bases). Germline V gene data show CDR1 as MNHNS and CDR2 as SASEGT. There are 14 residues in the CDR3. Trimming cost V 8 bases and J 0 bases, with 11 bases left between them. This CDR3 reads CASGKGPSYNEQFF. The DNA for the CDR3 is TGTGCCAGCGGTAAGGGGCCCTCCTACAATGAGCAGTTCTTC.

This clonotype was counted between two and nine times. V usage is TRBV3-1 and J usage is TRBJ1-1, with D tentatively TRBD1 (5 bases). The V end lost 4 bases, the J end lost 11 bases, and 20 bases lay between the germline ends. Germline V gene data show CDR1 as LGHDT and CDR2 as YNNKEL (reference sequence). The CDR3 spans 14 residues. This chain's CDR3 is CASSREVGGGDAFF. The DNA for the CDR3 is TGTGCCAGCAGCCGAGAGGTGGGGGGAGGTGACGCTTTCTTT.

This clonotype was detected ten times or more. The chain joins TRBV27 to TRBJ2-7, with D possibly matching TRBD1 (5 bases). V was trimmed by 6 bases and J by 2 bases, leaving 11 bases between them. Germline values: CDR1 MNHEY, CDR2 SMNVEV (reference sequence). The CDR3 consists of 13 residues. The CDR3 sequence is CASSGTGPYEQYF. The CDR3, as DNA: TGTGCCAGCAGCGGTACAGGTCCCTACGAGCAGTACTTC.

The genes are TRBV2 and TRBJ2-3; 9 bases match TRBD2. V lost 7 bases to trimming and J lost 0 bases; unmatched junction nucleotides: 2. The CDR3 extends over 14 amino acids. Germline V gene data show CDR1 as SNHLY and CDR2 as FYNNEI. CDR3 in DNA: TGTGCCAGCAAGGGACTAGCTAGCACAGATACGCAGTATTTT. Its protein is CASKGLASTDTQYF.

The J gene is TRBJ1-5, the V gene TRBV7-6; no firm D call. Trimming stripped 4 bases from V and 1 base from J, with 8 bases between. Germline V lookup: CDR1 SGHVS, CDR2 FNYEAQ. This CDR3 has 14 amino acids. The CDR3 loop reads CASSSGESNQPQHF. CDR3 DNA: TGTGCCAGCAGCTCCGGGGAAAGCAATCAGCCCCAGCATTTT.

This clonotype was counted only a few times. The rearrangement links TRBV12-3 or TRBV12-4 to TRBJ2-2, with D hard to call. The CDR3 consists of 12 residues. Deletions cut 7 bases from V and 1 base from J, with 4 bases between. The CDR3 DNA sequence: TGTGCCAGCATGTGGAACACCGGGGAGCTGTTTTTT. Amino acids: CASMWNTGELFF.

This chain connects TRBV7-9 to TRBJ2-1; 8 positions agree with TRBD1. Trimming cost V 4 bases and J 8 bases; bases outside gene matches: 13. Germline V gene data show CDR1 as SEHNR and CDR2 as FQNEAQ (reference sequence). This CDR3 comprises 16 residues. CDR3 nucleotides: TGTGCCAGCAGCTCGAACCGGGACAGGTTCGTGGATGAGCAGTTCTTC. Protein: CASSSNRDRFVDEQFF.

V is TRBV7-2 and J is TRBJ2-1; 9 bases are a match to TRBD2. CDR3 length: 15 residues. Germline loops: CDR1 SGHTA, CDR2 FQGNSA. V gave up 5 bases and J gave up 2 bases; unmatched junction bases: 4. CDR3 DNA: TGTGCCAGCAGCACCCTAGCGGGGCCCTACAATGAGCAGTTCTTC. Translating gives CASSTLAGPYNEQFF.

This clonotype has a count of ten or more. CDR3 DNA: TGTGCCAGCACCCCGACACCGAATTCCTACGAGCAGTACTTC. Translated, it gives CASTPTPNSYEQYF. The chain has TRBV6-1 and TRBJ2-7, with D uncertain. Germline loops: CDR1 MNHNS, CDR2 SASEGT. V dropped 7 bases and J dropped 1 base, with 14 bases sitting between them. This CDR3 is 14 amino acids long.

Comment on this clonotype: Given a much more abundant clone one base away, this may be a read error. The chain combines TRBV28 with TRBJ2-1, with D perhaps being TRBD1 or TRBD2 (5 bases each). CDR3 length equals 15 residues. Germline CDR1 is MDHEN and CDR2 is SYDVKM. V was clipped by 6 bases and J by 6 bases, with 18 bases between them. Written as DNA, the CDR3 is TGTGCCAGCAGGGGGGAAATGATAAGCTGCAATGAGCAGTTCTTC. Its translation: CASRGEMISCNEQFF.

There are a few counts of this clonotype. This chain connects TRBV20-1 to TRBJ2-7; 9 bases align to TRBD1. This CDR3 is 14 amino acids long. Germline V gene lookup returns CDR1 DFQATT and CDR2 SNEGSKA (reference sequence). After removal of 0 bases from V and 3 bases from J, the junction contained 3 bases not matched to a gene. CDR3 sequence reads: CSARDLGQGYEQYF. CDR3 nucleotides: TGCAGTGCTAGAGATTTGGGACAGGGCTACGAGCAGTACTTC.

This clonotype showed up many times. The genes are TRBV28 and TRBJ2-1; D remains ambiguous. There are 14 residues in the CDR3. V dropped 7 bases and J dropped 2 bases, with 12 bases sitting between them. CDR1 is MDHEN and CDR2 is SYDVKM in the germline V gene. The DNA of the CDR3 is TGTGCCAGCAAGGCCAGCGTAGCCTACAATGAGCAGTTCTTC. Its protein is CASKASVAYNEQFF.